This T cell receptor beta chain was documented in a study of blood T cell repertoires in COVID-19 (dated by TCRdb to between 2020 and 2021). About the full investigation: Samples from collaborators originated in the United States, Italy and Spain and spanned both the acute and convalescent phases of COVID-19. The repertoires were released in a freely available public database intended as a resource for research on the immune response to SARS-CoV-2. The dataset comprised deeply sampled blood TCRbeta repertoires from subjects exposed to, actively infected with, or recovered from COVID-19. A de-identified subject ID, COVID-19 status, age in years and sex were almost always included in the sample metadata. Where available, HLA class I and class II types were taken from metadata supplied by the sample provider and were not determined by assay-based typing. The prospective study material was composed of cDNA or gDNA derived from T cells, B-cell-depleted T cells, or PBMCs. The samples were drawn from the first 160 participants of the ongoing ImmuneRACE study and from some 1,300 subjects provided by 6 global collaborators.

TCRbeta CDR3 regions were amplified from genomic DNA by means of the immunoSEQ Assay, a bias-controlled multiplex PCR. The authors' pipeline ran thus. The number of nucleated cells in each sample was estimated by amplification of reference gene primers within the assay. To quantify the absolute abundance of each unique TCRbeta CDR3 rearrangement, sequence reads were collapsed and filtered. For each sample, productive Simpson clonality was calculated as the square root of Simpson's diversity index across productive rearrangements. TCRdb limited this immuneACCESS table to in-frame rearrangements with V and J called. A share of clones is missing; checked studies link under half to unresolved V genes, and the rest is unexplained. V, J and clone size were drawn from that table, and D and trimming were deduced from the DNA. For this sample the table gives about 270,000 clones, of which roughly 93% were detected only once. Jointly, the top ten make up 2.3% of the sample.

In the prospective study, participants were roughly 18 to 100 years old, resided in about two dozen geographic areas of the United States, and were enrolled through a virtual design. In the prospective study, cohorts were assigned on the basis of participant-reported clinical history obtained from a screening survey and a study questionnaire. Each participant in the prospective study had whole blood, serum and a nasopharyngeal or oropharyngeal swab collected by mobile phlebotomists. Prospective study participants could optionally give additional blood draws and questionnaires over a 2-month period. Before DNA extraction, blood samples from the prospective study were shipped at room temperature or frozen. After removal of 8 bases from V and 3 bases from J, the junction retains 4 bases not matched to a gene. The CDR3 contains 13 residues, cysteine and phenylalanine counted. Just CDR3 DNA is preserved here, 39 bases in frame from base 1. The germline V gene encodes CDR1 SGHTA and CDR2 FQGNSA.

About this clone itself: This receptor's antigen is unknown. One base away there is no much larger clone; base qualities are not given.

Beyond this particular receptor, the publication reports: The quantity of clinical and demographic metadata differed by source and by participant and was supplied without curation.

The rearrangement joined TRBV7-2 to TRBJ2-1; TRBD2 lines up with 7 middle nucleotides. This sequence originates from a woman between 40 and 50 years old with acute COVID-19. Material for sequencing was PBMCs or T cells enriched from blood (not recorded which). Here the CDR3 is given as CASGPSGYNEQFF. The sequenced DNA: TGTGCCAGCGGCCCTAGCGGCTACAATGAGCAGTTCTTC.